A selection of T cell receptor beta chains follows, all from one sample in a study of T cell responses to AZD1222 COVID-19 vaccine. The method was immunoSEQ multiplex PCR; TCRdb's version includes in-frame clones alone and lacks a portion of them. The profile covers approximately 170,000 clones, with approximately 90% appearing a single time and 4.4% taken by the ten largest. The sample consisted of peripheral blood, taken on day 0 of AZD1222 vaccination. The receptor source for this set is an adult in good health. Both conserved end residues are part of each CDR3. A D gene is named only where the DNA matches it firmly. Expanded clones get a size class; other rows say once, few or many, or leave the size out.

v_call: TRBV2; clone_size: -; j_call: TRBJ1-5; d_call: TRBD1; cdr3_aa: CASSEDWTGNQPQHF; cdr3_nt: TGTGCCAGCAGTGAAGATTGGACAGGGAATCAGCCCCAGCATTTT
v_call: TRBV19; clone_size: -; j_call: TRBJ1-1; d_call: -; cdr3_aa: CASRWGPDTEAFF; cdr3_nt: TGTGCCAGTAGGTGGGGCCCGGACACTGAAGCTTTCTTT
v_call: TRBV27; clone_size: -; j_call: TRBJ1-2; d_call: -; cdr3_aa: CASSLDGYTF; cdr3_nt: TGTGCCAGCAGTTTGGATGGCTACACCTTC
v_call: TRBV7-3; clone_size: -; j_call: TRBJ2-1; d_call: TRBD2; cdr3_aa: CASSSGLAGEEQFF; cdr3_nt: TGTGCCAGCAGCTCCGGACTAGCGGGAGAGGAGCAGTTCTTC
v_call: TRBV27; clone_size: -; j_call: TRBJ1-3; d_call: -; cdr3_aa: CASSLRGSGNTIYF; cdr3_nt: TGTGCCAGCAGTTTACGCGGCTCTGGAAACACCATATATTTT
v_call: TRBV19; clone_size: -; j_call: TRBJ2-7; d_call: -; cdr3_aa: CASSPPTYPYEQYF; cdr3_nt: TGTGCCAGTAGTCCTCCGACATATCCCTACGAGCAGTACTTC
v_call: TRBV11-2; clone_size: -; j_call: TRBJ2-5; d_call: TRBD2; cdr3_aa: CASSLGAGASQETQYF; cdr3_nt: TGTGCCAGCAGCTTAGGGGCGGGAGCCTCACAAGAGACCCAGTACTTC
v_call: TRBV5-1; clone_size: -; j_call: TRBJ1-4; d_call: -; cdr3_aa: CASSLEGSHMVMANEKLFF; cdr3_nt: TGCGCCAGCAGCTTGGAGGGATCCCATATGGTAATGGCTAATGAAAAACTGTTTTTT
v_call: TRBV28; clone_size: once; j_call: TRBJ1-1; d_call: -; cdr3_aa: CASSLVGRGTEAFF; cdr3_nt: TGTGCCAGCAGTTTGGTGGGGCGGGGCACTGAAGCTTTCTTT
v_call: TRBV2; clone_size: few; j_call: TRBJ2-2; d_call: -; cdr3_aa: CASSEALGGNTGELFF; cdr3_nt: TGTGCCAGCAGTGAAGCGCTTGGAGGGAACACCGGGGAGCTGTTTTTT
v_call: TRBV4-2; clone_size: -; j_call: TRBJ1-4; d_call: -; cdr3_aa: CASSPQTTNEKLFF; cdr3_nt: TGTGCCAGCAGCCCACAGACAACTAATGAAAAACTGTTTTTT
v_call: TRBV11-3; clone_size: once; j_call: TRBJ2-3; d_call: -; cdr3_aa: CASSLAGETDTQYF; cdr3_nt: TGTGCCAGCAGCTTAGCGGGAGAGACAGATACGCAGTATTTT
v_call: TRBV5-5; clone_size: -; j_call: TRBJ2-6; d_call: -; cdr3_aa: CASSLRGARDISGANVLTF; cdr3_nt: TGTGCCAGCAGCTTGAGGGGGGCCAGGGATATCTCTGGGGCCAACGTCCTGACTTTC
v_call: TRBV28; clone_size: once; j_call: TRBJ2-7; d_call: -; cdr3_aa: CASSLSNAYEQYF; cdr3_nt: TGTGCCAGCAGTCTGTCAAATGCCTACGAGCAGTACTTC
v_call: TRBV9; clone_size: -; j_call: TRBJ2-1; d_call: TRBD2; cdr3_aa: CASSAPGLAGELTPVWDEQFF; cdr3_nt: TGTGCCAGCAGCGCTCCCGGACTAGCGGGAGAGCTTACCCCTGTTTGGGATGAGCAGTTCTTC
v_call: TRBV11-3; clone_size: -; j_call: TRBJ1-1; d_call: -; cdr3_aa: CASSLSGTEAFF; cdr3_nt: TGTGCCAGCAGCTTAAGTGGGACTGAAGCTTTCTTT
v_call: TRBV6-5; clone_size: -; j_call: TRBJ2-5; d_call: TRBD1; cdr3_aa: CASSSGQVQETQYF; cdr3_nt: TGTGCCAGCAGCTCGGGACAGGTCCAAGAGACCCAGTACTTC
v_call: TRBV10-2; clone_size: -; j_call: TRBJ1-2; d_call: -; cdr3_aa: CASSDDWDAQGRGYTF; cdr3_nt: TGCGCCAGCAGTGATGATTGGGATGCCCAGGGAAGGGGCTACACCTTC
v_call: TRBV6-5; clone_size: -; j_call: TRBJ2-7; d_call: TRBD2; cdr3_aa: CASSYRFAGGTYEQYF; cdr3_nt: TGTGCCAGCAGTTACAGATTCGCGGGGGGGACCTACGAGCAGTACTTC
v_call: TRBV6-5; clone_size: -; j_call: TRBJ2-3; d_call: -; cdr3_aa: CASSSPRGTDTQYF; cdr3_nt: TGTGCCAGCAGTTCTCCCCGGGGCACAGATACGCAGTATTTT
v_call: TRBV28; clone_size: -; j_call: TRBJ1-5; d_call: -; cdr3_aa: CASSFGSNQPQHF; cdr3_nt: TGTGCCAGCAGTTTCGGAAGCAATCAGCCCCAGCATTTT
v_call: TRBV9; clone_size: -; j_call: TRBJ2-1; d_call: -; cdr3_aa: CASSIQPDSYNEQFF; cdr3_nt: TGTGCCAGCAGCATTCAACCCGACAGCTACAATGAGCAGTTCTTC
v_call: TRBV6-5; clone_size: -; j_call: TRBJ2-5; d_call: -; cdr3_aa: CASSYIHKGTQYF; cdr3_nt: TGTGCCAGCAGTTACATCCACAAGGGGACCCAGTACTTC
v_call: TRBV28; clone_size: -; j_call: TRBJ1-2; d_call: -; cdr3_aa: CASSSGVYGYTF; cdr3_nt: TGTGCCAGCAGTTCAGGAGTCTATGGCTACACCTTC
v_call: TRBV6-5; clone_size: -; j_call: TRBJ2-7; d_call: TRBD2; cdr3_aa: CASSQNLAASSEQYF; cdr3_nt: TGTGCCAGCAGTCAAAATCTAGCGGCCTCAAGCGAGCAGTACTTC
v_call: TRBV19; clone_size: -; j_call: TRBJ2-3; d_call: TRBD2; cdr3_aa: CASSMGGRTTDTQYF; cdr3_nt: TGTGCCAGTAGTATGGGCGGGAGGACCACAGATACGCAGTATTTT
v_call: TRBV6-4; clone_size: -; j_call: TRBJ2-7; d_call: TRBD2; cdr3_aa: CASSGRLAETYEQYF; cdr3_nt: TGTGCCAGCAGTGGCCGACTAGCGGAAACCTACGAGCAGTACTTC
v_call: TRBV3-1/TRBV3-2; clone_size: -; j_call: TRBJ2-7; d_call: -; cdr3_aa: CASSPPGVEVLYEQYF; cdr3_nt: TGTGCCAGCAGCCCCCCTGGTGTCGAGGTTCTCTACGAGCAGTACTTC
v_call: TRBV14; clone_size: -; j_call: TRBJ2-5; d_call: -; cdr3_aa: CASSTTRDSQETQYF; cdr3_nt: TGTGCCAGCAGCACGACCCGGGACTCCCAAGAGACCCAGTACTTC
v_call: TRBV18; clone_size: -; j_call: TRBJ2-7; d_call: TRBD1; cdr3_aa: CASSPRQGSYEQYF; cdr3_nt: TGTGCCAGCTCACCACGACAGGGGTCCTACGAGCAGTACTTC
v_call: TRBV12-3/TRBV12-4; clone_size: once; j_call: TRBJ1-1; d_call: -; cdr3_aa: CASGLRGEAFF; cdr3_nt: TGTGCCAGCGGGTTAAGAGGGGAAGCTTTCTTT
v_call: TRBV5-1; clone_size: -; j_call: TRBJ1-2; d_call: -; cdr3_aa: CASSLVGEANYGYTF; cdr3_nt: TGCGCCAGCAGCTTAGTCGGGGAGGCTAACTATGGCTACACCTTC
v_call: TRBV28; clone_size: -; j_call: TRBJ2-7; d_call: -; cdr3_aa: CASSQQGSNEQYF; cdr3_nt: TGTGCCAGCAGCCAACAGGGTAGCAACGAGCAGTACTTC
v_call: TRBV28; clone_size: -; j_call: TRBJ1-2; d_call: -; cdr3_aa: CASSSRAYGYTF; cdr3_nt: TGTGCCAGCAGTTCCCGGGCCTATGGCTACACCTTC
v_call: TRBV18; clone_size: -; j_call: TRBJ1-1; d_call: -; cdr3_aa: CASSRRQENTEAFF; cdr3_nt: TGTGCCAGCTCACGCAGGCAGGAGAACACTGAAGCTTTCTTT
v_call: TRBV4-1; clone_size: -; j_call: TRBJ2-7; d_call: TRBD2; cdr3_aa: CASSHEPAGWSEQYF; cdr3_nt: TGCGCCAGCAGCCATGAACCAGCGGGATGGAGCGAGCAGTACTTC
v_call: TRBV4-2; clone_size: once; j_call: TRBJ2-1; d_call: TRBD1; cdr3_aa: CASSQDLFGTGFSSYNEQFF; cdr3_nt: TGTGCCAGCAGCCAAGACCTCTTCGGGACAGGGTTTAGCTCCTACAATGAGCAGTTCTTC
v_call: TRBV2; clone_size: -; j_call: TRBJ1-5; d_call: -; cdr3_aa: CASSGNSNQPQHF; cdr3_nt: TGTGCCAGCAGTGGGAATAGCAATCAGCCCCAGCATTTT
v_call: TRBV5-1; clone_size: -; j_call: TRBJ1-2; d_call: TRBD1; cdr3_aa: CASSHSGDRERYTF; cdr3_nt: TGCGCCAGCAGCCACTCCGGGGACAGGGAAAGGTACACCTTC
v_call: TRBV28; clone_size: -; j_call: TRBJ1-2; d_call: -; cdr3_aa: CASSLGGAPNYGYTF; cdr3_nt: TGTGCCAGCAGTTTAGGGGGGGCCCCAAACTATGGCTACACCTTC
v_call: TRBV6-5; clone_size: once; j_call: TRBJ1-1; d_call: -; cdr3_aa: CASSLRGESEAFF; cdr3_nt: TGTGCCAGCAGCCTAAGGGGAGAGAGTGAAGCTTTCTTT
v_call: TRBV7-8; clone_size: -; j_call: TRBJ2-7; d_call: -; cdr3_aa: CASSSQYRDEQYF; cdr3_nt: TGTGCCAGCAGCTCGCAATACAGGGACGAGCAGTACTTC
v_call: TRBV11-1; clone_size: -; j_call: TRBJ2-5; d_call: TRBD1; cdr3_aa: CASSYGGQPLETQYF; cdr3_nt: TGTGCCAGCAGCTATGGGGGACAGCCCCTAGAGACCCAGTACTTC
v_call: TRBV2; clone_size: -; j_call: TRBJ1-2; d_call: -; cdr3_aa: CASRPREYGYTF; cdr3_nt: TGTGCCAGCAGGCCCAGGGAATATGGCTACACCTTC
v_call: TRBV11-3; clone_size: -; j_call: TRBJ2-1; d_call: -; cdr3_aa: CASAIDRSSYNEQFF; cdr3_nt: TGTGCCAGCGCTATTGACCGTAGCTCCTACAATGAGCAGTTCTTC
v_call: TRBV9; clone_size: -; j_call: TRBJ2-1; d_call: -; cdr3_aa: CASSTLARPYNEQFF; cdr3_nt: TGTGCCAGCAGCACATTAGCGAGACCCTACAATGAGCAGTTCTTC
v_call: TRBV11-2; clone_size: -; j_call: TRBJ1-2; d_call: -; cdr3_aa: CASSLESRGPNYGYTF; cdr3_nt: TGTGCCAGCAGCTTAGAGTCTCGGGGACCTAACTATGGCTACACCTTC
v_call: TRBV12-3/TRBV12-4; clone_size: -; j_call: TRBJ1-5; d_call: -; cdr3_aa: CASSFRMEAQHF; cdr3_nt: TGTGCCAGCAGTTTTCGCATGGAAGCCCAGCATTTT
v_call: TRBV24-1; clone_size: -; j_call: TRBJ1-1; d_call: TRBD1; cdr3_aa: CATSDVDRGGEAFF; cdr3_nt: TGTGCCACCAGTGACGTGGACAGGGGAGGTGAAGCTTTCTTT
v_call: TRBV4-1; clone_size: few; j_call: TRBJ2-3; d_call: -; cdr3_aa: CASSPNRDAEGTQYF; cdr3_nt: TGCGCCAGCAGCCCTAACCGGGACGCGGAGGGGACGCAGTATTTT
v_call: TRBV12-3/TRBV12-4; clone_size: -; j_call: TRBJ2-7; d_call: TRBD1; cdr3_aa: CASSIQGRDEQYF; cdr3_nt: TGTGCCAGCAGTATACAGGGGCGCGACGAGCAGTACTTC
v_call: TRBV2; clone_size: -; j_call: TRBJ2-2; d_call: TRBD2; cdr3_aa: CATKGGTNTGELFF; cdr3_nt: TGTGCCACTAAGGGAGGGACGAACACCGGGGAGCTGTTTTTT
v_call: TRBV9; clone_size: -; j_call: TRBJ2-7; d_call: -; cdr3_aa: CASSVEGYEQYF; cdr3_nt: TGTGCCAGCAGCGTAGAGGGGTACGAGCAGTACTTC
v_call: TRBV27; clone_size: once; j_call: TRBJ2-7; d_call: -; cdr3_aa: CASSLQGWNEQYF; cdr3_nt: TGTGCCAGCAGTTTACAGGGGTGGAACGAGCAGTACTTC
v_call: TRBV7-2; clone_size: -; j_call: TRBJ2-2; d_call: TRBD2; cdr3_aa: CASSIGTSGRGGELFF; cdr3_nt: TGTGCCAGCAGCATCGGGACTAGCGGGAGAGGAGGGGAGCTGTTTTTT
v_call: TRBV7-9; clone_size: -; j_call: TRBJ2-1; d_call: -; cdr3_aa: CASSLWTDYNEQFF; cdr3_nt: TGTGCCAGCAGCTTATGGACAGACTACAATGAGCAGTTCTTC
v_call: TRBV12-3/TRBV12-4; clone_size: once; j_call: TRBJ2-7; d_call: -; cdr3_aa: CASATTGLYEQYF; cdr3_nt: TGTGCCAGCGCAACTACTGGACTCTACGAGCAGTACTTC
v_call: TRBV11-3; clone_size: -; j_call: TRBJ2-6; d_call: TRBD1; cdr3_aa: CASSLGSRGYGANVLTF; cdr3_nt: TGTGCCAGCAGCTTAGGTTCCAGGGGGTATGGGGCCAACGTCCTGACTTTC
v_call: TRBV3-1/TRBV3-2; clone_size: -; j_call: TRBJ1-1; d_call: -; cdr3_aa: CASSQPKGLAAFF; cdr3_nt: TGTGCCAGCAGCCAACCGAAGGGGCTAGCGGCTTTCTTT